This is a list of T cell receptor beta chains from one sample in a study of shared clonotypes between healthy human individuals. Sequencing used immunoSEQ multiplex PCR; TCRdb keeps in-frame clones, though not all of them. In the table there are about a million clones, about 77% of which are singletons. The sequenced material came from memory CD4+ T cells sorted from blood. These TCRs come from a man between 18 and 29 years old in good health. CDR3s include the opening cysteine and the closing phenylalanine or tryptophan. D genes are given only for firm matches. Some rows mark clone size as missing; the rest say once, few, many or name a class of expanded clone.

DNA: TGTGCCAGCAGCCTCCAGGCCTACGAGCAGTACTTC; CDR3: CASSLQAYEQYF; length: 12; D: NA; size: NA; J: TRBJ2-7; V: TRBV7-2
DNA: TGTGCCAGCAGCTTAGCAAGTGCGGGAGCGGGCACAGATACGCAGTATTTT; CDR3: CASSLASAGAGTDTQYF; length: 17; D: TRBD2; size: NA; J: TRBJ2-3; V: TRBV7-2
DNA: TGTGCCAGCAGTCCGACTAGCGGGGGCATCTACGAGCAGTACTTC; CDR3: CASSPTSGGIYEQYF; length: 15; D: TRBD2; size: NA; J: TRBJ2-7; V: TRBV6-1
DNA: TGTGCCAGCAGCTTGGGCCAGTCCCGCACCGGGGAGCTGTTTTTT; CDR3: CASSLGQSRTGELFF; length: 15; D: NA; size: NA; J: TRBJ2-2; V: TRBV5-4
DNA: TGTGCCAGCAATACAGGCAATCAGCCCCAGCATTTT; CDR3: CASNTGNQPQHF; length: 12; D: NA; size: NA; J: TRBJ1-5; V: TRBV6-5
DNA: TGCGCCAGCAGCCAACAACCGGGCCAGTCCTACGAGCAGTACTTC; CDR3: CASSQQPGQSYEQYF; length: 15; D: NA; size: NA; J: TRBJ2-7; V: TRBV4-1
DNA: TGTGCCAGCAGTTTAGACAGGATCTCTGGCTACACCTTC; CDR3: CASSLDRISGYTF; length: 13; D: NA; size: once; J: TRBJ1-2; V: TRBV28
DNA: TGTGCCTGGAGTACACTAGCAGTCGAGCAGTACTTC; CDR3: CAWSTLAVEQYF; length: 12; D: NA; size: NA; J: TRBJ2-7; V: TRBV30
DNA: TGTGCCAGCAGACCACCAGGGGTACATCAGCCCCAGCATTTT; CDR3: CASRPPGVHQPQHF; length: 14; D: NA; size: NA; J: TRBJ1-5; V: TRBV6-1
DNA: TGCAGCGTTGTCGCGCAGGGCGGCTCTGAAGCTTTCTTT; CDR3: CSVVAQGGSEAFF; length: 13; D: NA; size: once; J: TRBJ1-1; V: TRBV29-1
DNA: TGTGCCAGCTCACCGGTACTAGCGGCACTCTACGAGCAGTACTTC; CDR3: CASSPVLAALYEQYF; length: 15; D: TRBD2; size: NA; J: TRBJ2-7; V: TRBV18
DNA: TGTGCCAGCAGCTTGGATGTTAGGACAGGACGTAAATCACCCCTCCACTTT; CDR3: CASSLDVRTGRKSPLHF; length: 17; D: TRBD1; size: few; J: TRBJ1-6; V: TRBV5-6
DNA: TGCGCCAGCAGCGGTCTTGGGAAGCGCTCCGGGACTAGCTCCTACGAGCAGTACTTC; CDR3: CASSGLGKRSGTSSYEQYF; length: 19; D: TRBD2; size: NA; J: TRBJ2-7; V: TRBV4-1
DNA: TGTGCCAGCCGGAAAGACAGTCAGAATCAGCCCCAGCATTTT; CDR3: CASRKDSQNQPQHF; length: 14; D: NA; size: NA; J: TRBJ1-5; V: TRBV7-2
DNA: TGCGCCAGCAGCTCGACTAGCGGATCTACGGAGCAGTACTTC; CDR3: CASSSTSGSTEQYF; length: 14; D: TRBD2; size: NA; J: TRBJ2-7; V: TRBV5-1
DNA: TGTGCCAGTAGGTCAGATAGCTATGGCTACACCTTC; CDR3: CASRSDSYGYTF; length: 12; D: NA; size: NA; J: TRBJ1-2; V: TRBV19
DNA: TGTGCCAGCAGTTGGGGACGGCAACAAGAGACCCAGTACTTC; CDR3: CASSWGRQQETQYF; length: 14; D: NA; size: NA; J: TRBJ2-5; V: TRBV27
DNA: TGTGCCAGCAGATCGACGGGACAGGGGTATGGCTACACCTTC; CDR3: CASRSTGQGYGYTF; length: 14; D: TRBD1; size: NA; J: TRBJ1-2; V: TRBV27
DNA: TGTGCCAGCAGAATCACGAGATTCGGGGTCGAGCAGTACTTC; CDR3: CASRITRFGVEQYF; length: 14; D: NA; size: NA; J: TRBJ2-7; V: TRBV6-5
DNA: TGTGCCACCGTGACCCTTAAAGAGACCCAGTACTTC; CDR3: CATVTLKETQYF; length: 12; D: NA; size: once; J: TRBJ2-5; V: TRBV7-9
DNA: TGTGCCAGCAGCTTAGGGGATATCAGTCAGCCCCAGCATTTT; CDR3: CASSLGDISQPQHF; length: 14; D: NA; size: NA; J: TRBJ1-5; V: TRBV7-9
DNA: TGTGCCAGCAGAGAGACTCCTACAGATACGCAGTATTTT; CDR3: CASRETPTDTQYF; length: 13; D: NA; size: many; J: TRBJ2-3; V: TRBV6-4
DNA: TGTGCCAGCAGTGAAACGGACAGGGCCGACTACGAGCAGTACTTC; CDR3: CASSETDRADYEQYF; length: 15; D: TRBD1; size: NA; J: TRBJ2-7; V: TRBV28
DNA: TGTGCCAGCAGTCCCCAGAAATCTAGCAATCAGCCCCAGCATTTT; CDR3: CASSPQKSSNQPQHF; length: 15; D: NA; size: NA; J: TRBJ1-5; V: TRBV28
DNA: TGTGCCAGCTTCGGGGGGCTTATGAACACTGAAGCTTTCTTT; CDR3: CASFGGLMNTEAFF; length: 14; D: NA; size: NA; J: TRBJ1-1; V: TRBV7-6
DNA: TGTGCCTCCACCCCGAACAGGGAAAATGAGCAGTTCTTC; CDR3: CASTPNRENEQFF; length: 13; D: NA; size: NA; J: TRBJ2-1; V: TRBV10-3
DNA: TGTGCCACCAGCAGGCGACGACTAGCGGGAGTCGCGGGTGAGCAGTTCTTC; CDR3: CATSRRRLAGVAGEQFF; length: 17; D: TRBD2; size: once; J: TRBJ2-1; V: TRBV15
DNA: TGTGCCAGCAGTTACGGTTCGGGACACCGGGGGGAGACCCAGTACTTC; CDR3: CASSYGSGHRGETQYF; length: 16; D: NA; size: NA; J: TRBJ2-5; V: TRBV6-5
DNA: TGTGCCAGCAGTTTAGTGGGCCTTCTCTATCAGCCCCAGCATTTT; CDR3: CASSLVGLLYQPQHF; length: 15; D: NA; size: NA; J: TRBJ1-5; V: TRBV28
DNA: TGTGCCAGCAGCTTAGGGGAGCTCAGCACCTACGAGCAGTACTTC; CDR3: CASSLGELSTYEQYF; length: 15; D: NA; size: NA; J: TRBJ2-7; V: TRBV5-4
DNA: TGTGCCACCAGCAGCCAACGTGGGACACTTCAAGAGACCCAGTACTTC; CDR3: CATSSQRGTLQETQYF; length: 16; D: NA; size: NA; J: TRBJ2-5; V: TRBV15
DNA: TGCAGCGTTGAGGGCAGGGGCTCTCCAAACATTCAGTACTTC; CDR3: CSVEGRGSPNIQYF; length: 14; D: NA; size: NA; J: TRBJ2-4; V: TRBV29-1
DNA: TGCGCCAGCAGCCAGACGCAGGGGGTGAATTCACCCCTCCACTTT; CDR3: CASSQTQGVNSPLHF; length: 15; D: TRBD1; size: NA; J: TRBJ1-6; V: TRBV4-3
DNA: TGTGCCAGCAGCGAGGCGGGGGTGAGGAACATTCAGTACTTC; CDR3: CASSEAGVRNIQYF; length: 14; D: TRBD2; size: NA; J: TRBJ2-4; V: TRBV9
DNA: TGTGCCAGCAGTTTGGGAGGGACGGAGACCCAGTACTTC; CDR3: CASSLGGTETQYF; length: 13; D: TRBD2; size: NA; J: TRBJ2-5; V: TRBV28
DNA: TGTGCCAGCTCACCAGCGGTGGGGAACAATCAGCCCCAGCATTTT; CDR3: CASSPAVGNNQPQHF; length: 15; D: NA; size: NA; J: TRBJ1-5; V: TRBV18
DNA: TGTGCCAGCAGCTCCCCTTCCATCGGGAGGATAGACAATGAGCAGTTCTTC; CDR3: CASSSPSIGRIDNEQFF; length: 17; D: TRBD2; size: NA; J: TRBJ2-1; V: TRBV7-2
DNA: TGTGCCAGCAGCCCCCCGGACAGGGATACTGGAAACACCATATATTTT; CDR3: CASSPPDRDTGNTIYF; length: 16; D: TRBD1; size: NA; J: TRBJ1-3; V: TRBV28
DNA: TGTGCCAGCTCACCCCGACAGGATCCCTATGGCTACACCTTC; CDR3: CASSPRQDPYGYTF; length: 14; D: NA; size: NA; J: TRBJ1-2; V: TRBV18
DNA: TGTGCCTGGAGTAAGGGACAGTGGGACGAGCAGTACTTC; CDR3: CAWSKGQWDEQYF; length: 13; D: TRBD1; size: once; J: TRBJ2-7; V: TRBV30
DNA: TGTGCCAGCAGTATACAGGGTCCGAACACTGAAGCTTTCTTT; CDR3: CASSIQGPNTEAFF; length: 14; D: NA; size: NA; J: TRBJ1-1; V: TRBV6-6
DNA: TGCGCCAGCAGCTTGTCCCCCGGGGGGGTGTTGGCTGAAGCTTTCTTT; CDR3: CASSLSPGGVLAEAFF; length: 16; D: NA; size: NA; J: TRBJ1-1; V: TRBV5-1
DNA: TGTGCCAGCAGCCGGAGCAATGAGCAGTTCTTC; CDR3: CASSRSNEQFF; length: 11; D: NA; size: NA; J: TRBJ2-1; V: TRBV2
DNA: TGTGCCAGCAGTTCCCCCTCGAACACTGAAGCTTTCTTT; CDR3: CASSSPSNTEAFF; length: 13; D: NA; size: NA; J: TRBJ1-1; V: TRBV28
DNA: TGTGCCAGTAGTGACCTTACAAAGAACACCGGGGAGCTGTTTTTT; CDR3: CASSDLTKNTGELFF; length: 15; D: NA; size: NA; J: TRBJ2-2; V: TRBV19
DNA: TGTGCCAGCAGCGCAGGTTACGGGAACACTGAAGCTTTCTTT; CDR3: CASSAGYGNTEAFF; length: 14; D: NA; size: NA; J: TRBJ1-1; V: TRBV9
DNA: TGCGCCAGCAGCTTGGATGGCAGCTCTGGAAACACCATATATTTT; CDR3: CASSLDGSSGNTIYF; length: 15; D: NA; size: NA; J: TRBJ1-3; V: TRBV5-1
DNA: TGCGCCAGCAGCTTGGTCGGTAGCGCTAACTATGGCTACACCTTC; CDR3: CASSLVGSANYGYTF; length: 15; D: NA; size: NA; J: TRBJ1-2; V: TRBV5-1
DNA: TGCGCCAGCAGCTTGACCGGGACAGGGAACAATGAGCAGTTCTTC; CDR3: CASSLTGTGNNEQFF; length: 15; D: TRBD1; size: NA; J: TRBJ2-1; V: TRBV5-1
DNA: TGTGCCAGCAGAACCGACAGGGGGCCTGGAAACACCATATATTTT; CDR3: CASRTDRGPGNTIYF; length: 15; D: TRBD1; size: NA; J: TRBJ1-3; V: TRBV6-5
DNA: TGTGCCAGCAGCTTCGGGACAGGGGGGAATCAGCCCCAGCATTTT; CDR3: CASSFGTGGNQPQHF; length: 15; D: TRBD1; size: NA; J: TRBJ1-5; V: TRBV5-4